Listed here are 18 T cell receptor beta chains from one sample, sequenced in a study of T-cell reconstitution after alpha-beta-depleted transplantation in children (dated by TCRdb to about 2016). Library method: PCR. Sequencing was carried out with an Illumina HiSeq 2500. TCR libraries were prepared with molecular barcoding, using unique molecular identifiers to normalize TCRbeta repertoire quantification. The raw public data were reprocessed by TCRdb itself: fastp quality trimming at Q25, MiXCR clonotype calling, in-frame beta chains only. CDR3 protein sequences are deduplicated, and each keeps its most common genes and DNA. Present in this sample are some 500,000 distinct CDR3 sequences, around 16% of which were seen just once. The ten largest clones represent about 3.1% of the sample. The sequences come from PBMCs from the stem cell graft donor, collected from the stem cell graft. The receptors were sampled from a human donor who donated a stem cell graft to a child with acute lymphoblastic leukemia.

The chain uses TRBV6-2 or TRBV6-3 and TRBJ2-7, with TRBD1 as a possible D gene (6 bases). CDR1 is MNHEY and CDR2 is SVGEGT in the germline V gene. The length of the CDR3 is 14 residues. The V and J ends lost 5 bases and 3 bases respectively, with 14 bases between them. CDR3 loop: CASSQPDRNYEQYF. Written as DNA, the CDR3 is TGTGCCAGCAGTCAGCCGGACAGAAACTACGAGCAGTACTTC.

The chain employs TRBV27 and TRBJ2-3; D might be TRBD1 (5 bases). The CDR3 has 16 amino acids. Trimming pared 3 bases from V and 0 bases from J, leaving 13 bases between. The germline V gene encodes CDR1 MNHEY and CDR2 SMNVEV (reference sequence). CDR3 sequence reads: CASSFSQGTSTDTQYF. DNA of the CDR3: TGTGCCAGCAGTTTTTCCCAGGGAACTAGCACAGATACGCAGTATTTT.

The CDR3 sequence is CASSLAGGVVGTSGSWGKNEQFF. In nucleotides, the CDR3 is TGTGCCAGCAGCTTAGCGGGGGGGGTGGTAGGGACTAGCGGGAGCTGGGGAAAGAATGAGCAGTTCTTC. This chain connects TRBV11-1 to TRBJ2-1; 14 bases fit TRBD2. J was trimmed by 7 bases and V by 0 bases; bases with no gene match: 23. The CDR3 extends over 23 amino acids. Per germline, CDR1 SGHAT and CDR2 FQDESV (reference sequence).

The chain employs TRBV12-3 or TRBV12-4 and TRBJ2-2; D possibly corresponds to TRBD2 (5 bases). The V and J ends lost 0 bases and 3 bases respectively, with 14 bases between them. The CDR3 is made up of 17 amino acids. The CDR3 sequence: CASSLALEAGYTGELFF. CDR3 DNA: TGTGCCAGCAGTTTAGCGCTGGAGGCGGGTTACACCGGGGAGCTGTTTTTT.

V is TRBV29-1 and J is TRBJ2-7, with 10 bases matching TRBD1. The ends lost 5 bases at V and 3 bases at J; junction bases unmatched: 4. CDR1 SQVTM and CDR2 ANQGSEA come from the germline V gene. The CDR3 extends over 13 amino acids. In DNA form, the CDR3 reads TGCAGCGTTCTGGGACAGGGGTACTACGAGCAGTACTTC. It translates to CSVLGQGYYEQYF.

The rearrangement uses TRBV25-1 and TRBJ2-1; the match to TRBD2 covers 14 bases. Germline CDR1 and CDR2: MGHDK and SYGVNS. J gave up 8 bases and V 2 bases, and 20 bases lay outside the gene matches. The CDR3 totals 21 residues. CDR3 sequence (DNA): TGTGCCAGCAGTGAAACTGCGCCCACCCTGACTAGCGGGAGGGTTTGGGATGAGCAGTTCTTC. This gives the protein CASSETAPTLTSGRVWDEQFF.

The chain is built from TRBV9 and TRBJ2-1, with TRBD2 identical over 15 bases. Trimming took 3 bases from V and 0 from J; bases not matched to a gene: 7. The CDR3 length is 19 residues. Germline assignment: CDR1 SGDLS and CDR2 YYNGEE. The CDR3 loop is CASSAWGLAGGSSYNEQFF. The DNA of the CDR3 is TGTGCCAGCAGCGCGTGGGGACTAGCGGGAGGTTCCTCCTACAATGAGCAGTTCTTC.

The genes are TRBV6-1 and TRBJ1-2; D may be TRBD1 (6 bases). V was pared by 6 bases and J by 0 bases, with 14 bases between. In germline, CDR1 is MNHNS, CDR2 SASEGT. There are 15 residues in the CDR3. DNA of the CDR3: TGTGCCAGCAGGGACTACAGGGATTCTAACTATGGCTACACCTTC. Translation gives CASRDYRDSNYGYTF.

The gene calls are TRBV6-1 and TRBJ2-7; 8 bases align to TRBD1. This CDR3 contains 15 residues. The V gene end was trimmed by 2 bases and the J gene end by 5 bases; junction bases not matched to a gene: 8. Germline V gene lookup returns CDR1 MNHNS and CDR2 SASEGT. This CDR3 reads CASSESTGGLDEQYF. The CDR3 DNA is TGTGCCAGCAGTGAATCAACAGGGGGACTGGACGAGCAGTACTTC.

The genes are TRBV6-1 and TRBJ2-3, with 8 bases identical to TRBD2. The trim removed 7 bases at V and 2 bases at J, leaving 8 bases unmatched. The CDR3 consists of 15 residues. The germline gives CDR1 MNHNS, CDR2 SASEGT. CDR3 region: CASNGLAGFTDTQYF. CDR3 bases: TGTGCCAGCAACGGTCTAGCGGGTTTCACAGATACGCAGTATTTT.

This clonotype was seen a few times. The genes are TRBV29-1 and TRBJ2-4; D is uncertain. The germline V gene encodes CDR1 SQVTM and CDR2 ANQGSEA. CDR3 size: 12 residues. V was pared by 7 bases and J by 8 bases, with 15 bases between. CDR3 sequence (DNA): TGCAGCGCCCATGGCCGAAGGGACATTCAGTACTTC. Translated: CSAHGRRDIQYF.

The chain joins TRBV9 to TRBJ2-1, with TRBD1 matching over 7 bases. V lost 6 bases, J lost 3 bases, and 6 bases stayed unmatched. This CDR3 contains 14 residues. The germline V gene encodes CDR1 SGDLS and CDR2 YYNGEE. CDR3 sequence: CASTMGQNYNEQFF. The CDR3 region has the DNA TGTGCCAGCACTATGGGACAGAACTACAATGAGCAGTTCTTC.

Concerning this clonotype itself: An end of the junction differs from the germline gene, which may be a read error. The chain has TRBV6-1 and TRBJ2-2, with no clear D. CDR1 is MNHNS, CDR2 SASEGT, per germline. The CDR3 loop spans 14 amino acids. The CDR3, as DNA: TGTGCCAGCAGGGAAGGGTTGAACACCGGGGAGCTGTTTTTT. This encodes CASREGLNTGELFF.

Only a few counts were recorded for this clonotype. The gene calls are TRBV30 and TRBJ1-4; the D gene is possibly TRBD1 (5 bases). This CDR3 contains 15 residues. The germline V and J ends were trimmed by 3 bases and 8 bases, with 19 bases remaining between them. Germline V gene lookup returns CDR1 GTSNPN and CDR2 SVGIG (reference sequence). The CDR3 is CAWRRLQVIDEKLFF. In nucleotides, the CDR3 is TGTGCCTGGAGGAGACTACAGGTTATCGACGAAAAACTGTTTTTT.

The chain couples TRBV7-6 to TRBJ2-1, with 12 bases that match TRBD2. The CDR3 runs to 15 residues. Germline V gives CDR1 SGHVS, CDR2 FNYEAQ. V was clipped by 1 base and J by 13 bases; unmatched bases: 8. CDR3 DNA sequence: TGTGCCAGCAGCTTAGAGGCTAGCGGGAGGGCTCTTCAGTTCTTC. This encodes CASSLEASGRALQFF.

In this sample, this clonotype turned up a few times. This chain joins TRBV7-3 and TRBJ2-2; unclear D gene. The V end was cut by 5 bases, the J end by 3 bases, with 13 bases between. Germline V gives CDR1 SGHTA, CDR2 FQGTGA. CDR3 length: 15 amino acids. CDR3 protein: CASSDVRADTGELFF. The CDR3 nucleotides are TGTGCCAGCAGCGACGTCCGGGCAGACACCGGGGAGCTGTTTTTT.

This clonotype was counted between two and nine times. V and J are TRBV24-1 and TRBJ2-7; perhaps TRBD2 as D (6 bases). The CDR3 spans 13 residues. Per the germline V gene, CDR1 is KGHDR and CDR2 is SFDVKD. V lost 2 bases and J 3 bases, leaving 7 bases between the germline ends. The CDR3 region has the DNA TGTGCCACCAGTGATTCGACTAGCTACGAGCAGTACTTC. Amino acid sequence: CATSDSTSYEQYF.

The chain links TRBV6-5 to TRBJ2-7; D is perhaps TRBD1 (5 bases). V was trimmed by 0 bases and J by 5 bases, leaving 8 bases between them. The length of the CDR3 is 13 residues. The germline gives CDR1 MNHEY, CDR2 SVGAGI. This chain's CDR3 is CASSYSLQDEQYF. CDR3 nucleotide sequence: TGTGCCAGCAGTTACTCGCTACAGGACGAGCAGTACTTC.